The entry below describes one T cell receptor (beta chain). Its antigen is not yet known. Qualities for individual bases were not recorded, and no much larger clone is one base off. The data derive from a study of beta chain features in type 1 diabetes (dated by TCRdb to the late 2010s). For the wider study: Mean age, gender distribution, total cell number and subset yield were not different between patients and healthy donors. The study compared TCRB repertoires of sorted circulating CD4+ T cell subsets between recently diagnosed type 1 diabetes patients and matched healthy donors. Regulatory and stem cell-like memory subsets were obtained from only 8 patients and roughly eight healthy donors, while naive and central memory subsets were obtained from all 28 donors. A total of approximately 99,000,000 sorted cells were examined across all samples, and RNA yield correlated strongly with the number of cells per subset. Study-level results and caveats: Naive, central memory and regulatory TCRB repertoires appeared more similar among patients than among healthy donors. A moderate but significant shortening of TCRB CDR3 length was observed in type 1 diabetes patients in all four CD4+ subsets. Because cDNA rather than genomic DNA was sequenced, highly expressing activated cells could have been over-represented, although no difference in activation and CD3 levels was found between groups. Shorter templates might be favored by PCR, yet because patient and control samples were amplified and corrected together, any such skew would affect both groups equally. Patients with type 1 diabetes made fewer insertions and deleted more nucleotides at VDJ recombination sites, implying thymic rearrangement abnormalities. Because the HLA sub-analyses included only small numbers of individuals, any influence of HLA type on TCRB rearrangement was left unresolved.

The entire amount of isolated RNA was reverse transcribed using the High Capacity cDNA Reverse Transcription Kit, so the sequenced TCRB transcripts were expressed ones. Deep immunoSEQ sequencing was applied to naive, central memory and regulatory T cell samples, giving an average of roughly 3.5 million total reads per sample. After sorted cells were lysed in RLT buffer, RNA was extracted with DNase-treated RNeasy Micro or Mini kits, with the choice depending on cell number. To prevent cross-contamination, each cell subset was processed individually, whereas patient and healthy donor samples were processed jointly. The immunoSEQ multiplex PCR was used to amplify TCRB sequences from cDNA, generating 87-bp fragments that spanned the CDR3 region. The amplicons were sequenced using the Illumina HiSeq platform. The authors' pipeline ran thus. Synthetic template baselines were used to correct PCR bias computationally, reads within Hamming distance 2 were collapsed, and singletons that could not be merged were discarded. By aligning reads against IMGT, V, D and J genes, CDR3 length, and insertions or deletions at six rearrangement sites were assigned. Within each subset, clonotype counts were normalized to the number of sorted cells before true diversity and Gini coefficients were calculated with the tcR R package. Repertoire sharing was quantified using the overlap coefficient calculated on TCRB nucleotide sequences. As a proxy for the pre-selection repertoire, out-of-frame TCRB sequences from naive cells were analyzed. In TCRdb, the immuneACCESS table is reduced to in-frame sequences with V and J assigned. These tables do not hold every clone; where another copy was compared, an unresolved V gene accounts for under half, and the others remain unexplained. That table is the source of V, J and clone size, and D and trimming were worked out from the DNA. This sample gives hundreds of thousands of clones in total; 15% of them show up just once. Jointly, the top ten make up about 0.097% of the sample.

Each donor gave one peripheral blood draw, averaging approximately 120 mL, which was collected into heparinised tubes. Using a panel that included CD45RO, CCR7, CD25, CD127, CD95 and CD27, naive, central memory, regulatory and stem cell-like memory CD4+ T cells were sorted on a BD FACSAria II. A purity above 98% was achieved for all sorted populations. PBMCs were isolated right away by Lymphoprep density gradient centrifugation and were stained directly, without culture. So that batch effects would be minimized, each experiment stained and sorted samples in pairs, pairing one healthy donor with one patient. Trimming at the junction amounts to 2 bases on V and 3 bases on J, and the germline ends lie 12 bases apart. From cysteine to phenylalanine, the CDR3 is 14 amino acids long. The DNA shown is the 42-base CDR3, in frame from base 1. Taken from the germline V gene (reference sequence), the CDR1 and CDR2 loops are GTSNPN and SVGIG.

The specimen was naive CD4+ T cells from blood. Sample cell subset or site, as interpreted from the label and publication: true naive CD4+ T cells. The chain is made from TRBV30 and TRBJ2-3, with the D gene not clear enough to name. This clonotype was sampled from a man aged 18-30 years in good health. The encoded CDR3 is CAWSPPGQTDTQYF. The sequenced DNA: TGTGCCTGGAGTCCCCCTGGCCAGACAGATACGCAGTATTTT.